What follows are 24 T cell receptor beta chains derived from one specimen sequenced in a study of T cell responses to AZD1222 COVID-19 vaccine. Only in-frame clones appear in the TCRdb table, and some are missing; sequencing was by immunoSEQ multiplex PCR. The sample includes around 140,000 clones, over 90% of them seen just once. The sequencing used peripheral blood, collected on day 0 of AZD1222 vaccination. Receptor source: an adult in good health.

This clone was detected only once. J is TRBJ2-1 and V is TRBV2; 10 bases align to TRBD2. V was pared by 7 bases and J by 5 bases, with 2 bases of the junction left unmatched. The CDR3 runs 13 residues. Germline lookup yields CDR1 SNHLY and CDR2 FYNNEI. CDR3: CASTTSGNNEQFF. The CDR3 DNA reads TGTGCCAGCACTACTAGCGGGAACAATGAGCAGTTCTTC.

The gene calls are TRBV21-1 and TRBJ1-4; the table's TRBD1 call for D was not verified on the DNA. TRBV21-1 is listed as a pseudogene. The CDR3 loop spans 16 amino acids. The CDR3 here is CASSKEKGTGDEKLFF. For the CDR3, the DNA is TGTGCCAGCAGCAAAGAGAAGGGGACAGGGGATGAAAAACTGTTTTTT.

The V call is TRBV18, the J call TRBJ2-1, with 10 nucleotides matching TRBD2. Germline trimming cut 3 bases from V and 8 bases from J; bases unmatched to any gene: 4. There are 14 residues in the CDR3. Germline V gene data show CDR1 as KGHSH and CDR2 as LQKENI. CDR3 region: CASSPPSGSDEQFF. The CDR3 DNA follows: TGTGCCAGCTCACCTCCTAGCGGGAGCGATGAGCAGTTCTTC.

This clone has only one observation. The chain recombines TRBV4-2 with TRBJ2-1; unclear D gene. The CDR3 sequence is 12 residues long. Germline assignment: CDR1 LGHNA and CDR2 YNFKEQ. Trimming pared 0 bases from V and 12 bases from J, leaving 9 bases between. CDR3 protein: CASSQDSVRQFF. The CDR3, as DNA: TGTGCCAGCAGCCAAGACTCGGTCCGGCAGTTCTTC.

J is TRBJ1-5 and V is TRBV19; 7 bases are a match to TRBD1. V was clipped by 3 bases and J by 1 base; unmatched bases: 3. The CDR3 is made up of 15 amino acids. Germline CDR1 and CDR2: LNHDA and SQIVND (reference sequence). The CDR3 coding sequence is TGTGCCAGTAGTATGAAGGGGGCGAGCAATCAGCCCCAGCATTTT. This gives the protein CASSMKGASNQPQHF.

The chain combines TRBV11-2 with TRBJ2-1; no firm D call. CDR1 and CDR2 from the germline V gene are SGHAT and FQNNGV. The CDR3 totals 15 residues. The V and J ends lost 1 base and 8 bases respectively, with 15 bases between them. The CDR3 DNA sequence: TGTGCCAGCAGCTTAGGGAGCGTAGCTGTTTATGAGCAGTTCTTC. Encoded protein: CASSLGSVAVYEQFF.

CDR3 in DNA: TGTGCCAGTAGTCAATGGAACACCGGGGAGCTGTTTTTT. Amino acid sequence: CASSQWNTGELFF. The chain links TRBV19 to TRBJ2-2; D unclear. CDR3 length: 13 amino acids. Germline assignment: CDR1 LNHDA and CDR2 SQIVND (reference sequence). Deletions cut 5 bases from V and 1 base from J, with 5 bases between.

CDR3 loop: CASSRTGMNTEAFF. The CDR3, as DNA: TGCGCCAGCAGCCGGACAGGGATGAACACTGAAGCTTTCTTT. The gene calls are TRBV5-1 and TRBJ1-1, with 8 bases lining up with TRBD1. The CDR3 length is 14 residues. J lost 0 bases, V lost 4 bases, and 2 bases had no gene match. Germline CDR1 and CDR2: SGHRS and YFSETQ.

V is TRBV10-3 and J is TRBJ1-1, with D perhaps TRBD1 (5 bases). This CDR3 is 13 amino acids long. Germline V gives CDR1 ENHRY, CDR2 SYGVKD. Trimming removed 0 bases from V and 9 bases from J, with 11 bases in between. This chain's CDR3 is CAISESRDSQAFF. The CDR3 DNA follows: TGTGCCATCAGTGAGTCCCGAGACAGCCAAGCTTTCTTT.

The V call is TRBV6-5, the J call TRBJ1-6, with 11 bases matching TRBD1. The CDR3 runs to 14 residues. CDR1 and CDR2 (germline): MNHEY, SVGAGI. J gave up 9 bases and V 4 bases, and 2 bases lay outside the gene matches. The CDR3 DNA reads TGTGCCAGCAGTTCGGACAGGGGGCTTTCACCCCTCCACTTT. Amino acids: CASSSDRGLSPLHF.

This chain links TRBV3-1 (or the pseudogene TRBV3-2) with TRBJ2-1, with 7 bases that match TRBD2. Germline assignment: CDR1 LGHDT and CDR2 YNNKEL (reference sequence). Unmatched junction bases numbered 10, after V lost 7 bases and J lost 4 bases. The CDR3 length is 15 residues. The CDR3 loop is CASIPPGLWYNEQFF. The DNA for the CDR3 is TGTGCCAGCATTCCCCCGGGACTATGGTACAATGAGCAGTTCTTC.

The V and J genes are TRBV11-3 and TRBJ2-3; D not resolved. Trimming cost V 1 base and J 0 bases, with 5 bases left between them. The CDR3 has 14 amino acids. The germline CDR1 and CDR2 sequences are SGHNT and YENEEA. In DNA, the CDR3 is TGTGCCAGCAGCTTAGCGGCTAGCACAGATACGCAGTATTTT. Translation gives CASSLAASTDTQYF.

The chain carries TRBV4-1 and TRBJ2-7, with D uncertain. The CDR3 consists of 13 residues. Germline V lookup: CDR1 MGHRA, CDR2 YSYEKL. V was pared by 0 bases and J by 6 bases, with 9 bases between. The CDR3 DNA is TGCGCCAGCAGCCAAGAAACCAGCCGCGAGCAGTACTTC. Translation gives CASSQETSREQYF.

The J gene is TRBJ1-6, the V gene TRBV3-1 (or the pseudogene TRBV3-2); D ambiguous. The length of the CDR3 is 19 residues. V lost 5 bases to trimming and J lost 0 bases, with 20 bases between them. Germline V gene data show CDR1 as LGHDT and CDR2 as YNNKEL (reference sequence). CDR3 coding DNA: TGTGCCAGCAGCTCCGACCCACCCAGAAGGAGCTCCTATAATTCACCCCTCCACTTT. This sequence encodes CASSSDPPRRSSYNSPLHF.

This clone was detected only once. V is TRBV5-1 and J is TRBJ1-1; a possible D gene is TRBD1 (6 bases). The CDR3 runs 14 residues. V shed 4 bases and J shed 6 bases, with 16 bases lying between them. CDR1 is SGHRS, CDR2 YFSETQ, per germline. The CDR3 coding sequence is TGCGCCAGCAGCCGGGACACCGGAGGGTCTGAAGCTTTCTTT. Protein product: CASSRDTGGSEAFF.

Of note for this clone: Within the sample, other DNA sequences also encode this same CDR3. V gene TRBV9 combines with J gene TRBJ2-7, with 11 bases that match TRBD2. Trimming removed 4 bases from V and 1 base from J; junction bases left unmatched: 4. Germline CDR1 reads SGDLS; CDR2 reads YYNGEE. This CDR3 spans 15 amino acids. CDR3 amino acids: CASSPGTSGSYEQYF. CDR3 sequence (DNA): TGTGCCAGCAGCCCCGGGACTAGCGGATCCTACGAGCAGTACTTC.

The chain combines TRBV12-3 or TRBV12-4 with TRBJ1-2; perhaps TRBD1 as D (6 bases). The V end was cut by 5 bases, the J end by 4 bases, with 11 bases between. The length of the CDR3 is 13 residues. In DNA, the CDR3 is TGTGCCAGCAGTACCGGGACACCCTATGGCTACACCTTC. Residues: CASSTGTPYGYTF.

The chain recombines TRBV25-1 with TRBJ1-1; 8 nucleotides match TRBD1. The germline V gene has CDR1 MGHDK and CDR2 SYGVNS. With 8 bases clipped from V and 7 bases from J, the junction kept 9 bases outside the gene matches. CDR3 length equals 13 residues. DNA for the CDR3: TGTGCCAGCCAAAAACAGGGGGATTTTGAAGCTTTCTTT. Its protein product is CASQKQGDFEAFF.

The rearrangement uses TRBV19 and TRBJ2-7, with TRBD2 matching over 7 bases. V trimming: 0 bases; J trimming: 0 bases; junction bases outside the gene matches: 2. CDR1 and CDR2 from the germline V gene are LNHDA and SQIVND (reference sequence). CDR3 size: 15 residues. In DNA, the CDR3 is TGTGCCAGTAGTATAGACGGACTAGGCTCCTACGAGCAGTACTTC. This translates into CASSIDGLGSYEQYF.

CDR3 sequence: CASSPTSGTDTQYF. The CDR3 nucleotides are TGTGCCAGCAGTCCCACTAGCGGCACAGATACGCAGTATTTT. The chain has TRBV6-5 and TRBJ2-3; 7 bases agree with TRBD2. Trimming removed 5 bases from V and 1 base from J; junction bases left unmatched: 3. The CDR3 covers 14 residues. Looked up from germline, CDR1 is MNHEY and CDR2 is SVGAGI.

The rearrangement joins TRBV5-1 to TRBJ2-7; TRBD2 matches 10 bases. Losses at the gene ends were 1 base for V and 2 bases for J; bases not matched to a gene: 6. This CDR3 spans 16 amino acids. Germline V gene data show CDR1 as SGHRS and CDR2 as YFSETQ. The CDR3 protein is CASSLRLAGATYEQYF. Written as DNA, the CDR3 is TGCGCCAGCAGCTTGAGGCTAGCGGGAGCAACCTACGAGCAGTACTTC.

The chain is built from TRBV27 and TRBJ1-5; D gene ambiguous. Germline V CDR1 and CDR2: MNHEY, SMNVEV (reference sequence). This CDR3 contains 11 residues. Between the trimmed V and J ends, which lost 7 bases and 2 bases, there was a span of 3 bases. The CDR3 DNA sequence: TGTGCCAGCACCCGCAATCAGCCCCAGCATTTT. Its translation is CASTRNQPQHF.

The chain has TRBV30 and TRBJ1-4; 7 bases are shared with TRBD1. Germline assignment: CDR1 GTSNPN and CDR2 SVGIG (reference sequence). This CDR3 region has 14 residues. The V gene end was trimmed by 5 bases and the J gene end by 8 bases; junction bases not matched to a gene: 11. The DNA of the CDR3 is TGTGCCTGGGCAGGACAGGAAGGTTGGGAAAAACTGTTTTTT. This codes for CAWAGQEGWEKLFF.

CDR3 protein: CAWSFPRNQPQHF. The DNA for the CDR3 is TGTGCCTGGAGTTTCCCGAGGAATCAGCCCCAGCATTTT. J is TRBJ1-5 and V is TRBV30; unclear D gene. Germline CDR1 and CDR2: GTSNPN and SVGIG (reference sequence). Trimming pared 2 bases from V and 4 bases from J, leaving 9 bases between. The length of the CDR3 is 13 residues.